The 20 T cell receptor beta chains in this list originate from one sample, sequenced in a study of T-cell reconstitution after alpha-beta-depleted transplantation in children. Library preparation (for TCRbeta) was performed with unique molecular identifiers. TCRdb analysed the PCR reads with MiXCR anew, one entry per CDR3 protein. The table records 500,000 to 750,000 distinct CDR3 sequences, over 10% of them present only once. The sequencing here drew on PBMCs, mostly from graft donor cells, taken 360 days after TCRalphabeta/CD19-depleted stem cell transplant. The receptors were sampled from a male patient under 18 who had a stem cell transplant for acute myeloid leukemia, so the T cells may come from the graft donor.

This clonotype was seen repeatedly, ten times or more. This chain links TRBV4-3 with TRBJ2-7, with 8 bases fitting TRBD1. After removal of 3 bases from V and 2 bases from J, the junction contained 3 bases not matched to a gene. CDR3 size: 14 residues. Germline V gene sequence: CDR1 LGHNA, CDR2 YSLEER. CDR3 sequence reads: CASSHRTGPYEQYF. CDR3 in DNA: TGCGCCAGCAGCCATAGGACAGGGCCCTACGAGCAGTACTTC.

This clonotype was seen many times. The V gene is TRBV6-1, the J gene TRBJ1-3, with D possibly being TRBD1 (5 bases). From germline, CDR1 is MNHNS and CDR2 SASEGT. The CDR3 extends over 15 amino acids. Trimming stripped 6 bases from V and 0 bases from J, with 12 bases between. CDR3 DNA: TGTGCCAGCAGCCGACAGTTCTTCTCTGGAAACACCATATATTTT. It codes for CASSRQFFSGNTIYF.

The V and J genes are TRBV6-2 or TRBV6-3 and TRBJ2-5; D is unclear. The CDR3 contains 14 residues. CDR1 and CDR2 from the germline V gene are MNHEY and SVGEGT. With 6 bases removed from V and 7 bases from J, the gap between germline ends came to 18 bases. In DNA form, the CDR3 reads TGTGCCAGCAGACTATTCCGAGTCTTAGGGACCCAGTACTTC. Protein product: CASRLFRVLGTQYF.

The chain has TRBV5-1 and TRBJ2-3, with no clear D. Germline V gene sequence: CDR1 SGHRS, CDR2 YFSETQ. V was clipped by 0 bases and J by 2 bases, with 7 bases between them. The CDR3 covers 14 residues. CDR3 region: CASSLVATTDTQYF. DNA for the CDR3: TGCGCCAGCAGCTTGGTGGCAACCACAGATACGCAGTATTTT.

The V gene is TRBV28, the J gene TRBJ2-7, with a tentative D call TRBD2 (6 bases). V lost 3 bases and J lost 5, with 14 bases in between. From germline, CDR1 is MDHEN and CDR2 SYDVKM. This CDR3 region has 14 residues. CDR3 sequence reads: CASSFRGNRNEQYF. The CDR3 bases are TGTGCCAGCAGTTTCCGCGGGAATCGGAACGAGCAGTACTTC.

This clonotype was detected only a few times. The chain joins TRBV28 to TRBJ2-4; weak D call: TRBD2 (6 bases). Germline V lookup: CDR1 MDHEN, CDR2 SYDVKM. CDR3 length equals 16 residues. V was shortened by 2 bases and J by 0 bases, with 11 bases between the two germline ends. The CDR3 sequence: CASSLGGTLAKNIQYF. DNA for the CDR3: TGTGCCAGCAGTTTAGGGGGGACCCTAGCCAAAAACATTCAGTACTTC.

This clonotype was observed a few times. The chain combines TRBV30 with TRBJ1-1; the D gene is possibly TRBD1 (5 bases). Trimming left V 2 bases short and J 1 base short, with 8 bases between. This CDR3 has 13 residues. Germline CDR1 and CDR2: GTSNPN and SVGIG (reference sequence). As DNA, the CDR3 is TGTGCCTGGAGTACAGGCTGGAACACTGAAGCTTTCTTT. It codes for CAWSTGWNTEAFF.

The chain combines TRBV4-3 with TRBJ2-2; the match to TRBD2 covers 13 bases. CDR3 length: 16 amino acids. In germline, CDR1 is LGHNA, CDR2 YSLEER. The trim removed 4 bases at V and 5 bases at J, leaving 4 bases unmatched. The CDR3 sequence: CASSRGLAGETGELFF. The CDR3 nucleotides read TGCGCCAGCAGCCGCGGACTAGCGGGAGAGACCGGGGAGCTGTTTTTT.

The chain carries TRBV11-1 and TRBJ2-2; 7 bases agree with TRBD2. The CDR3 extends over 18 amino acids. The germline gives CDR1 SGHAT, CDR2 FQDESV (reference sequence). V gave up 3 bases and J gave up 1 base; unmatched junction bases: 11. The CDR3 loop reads CASSLWLAEPQNTGELFF. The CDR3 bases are TGTGCCAGCAGCTTGTGGCTAGCGGAGCCCCAGAACACCGGGGAGCTGTTTTTT. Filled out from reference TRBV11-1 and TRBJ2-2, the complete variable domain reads EAEVAQSPRYKITEKSQAVAFWCDPISGHATLYWYRQILGQGPELLVQFQDESVVDDSQLPKDRFSAERLKGVDSTLKIQPAELGDSAMYLCASSLWLAEPQNTGELFFGEGSRLTVL.

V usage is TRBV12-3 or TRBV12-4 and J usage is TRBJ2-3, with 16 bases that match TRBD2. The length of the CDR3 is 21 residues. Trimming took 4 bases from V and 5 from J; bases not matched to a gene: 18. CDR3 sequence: CASSSTIPTGLAGGWGDTQYF. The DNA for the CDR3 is TGTGCCAGCAGTTCGACAATTCCGACGGGACTAGCGGGGGGGTGGGGAGATACGCAGTATTTT.

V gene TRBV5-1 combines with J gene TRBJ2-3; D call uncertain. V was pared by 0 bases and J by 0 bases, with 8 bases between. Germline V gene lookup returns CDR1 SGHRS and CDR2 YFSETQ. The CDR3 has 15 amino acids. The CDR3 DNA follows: TGCGCCAGCAGCTTGGATAGCCTGAGCACAGATACGCAGTATTTT. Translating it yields CASSLDSLSTDTQYF.

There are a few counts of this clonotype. The CDR3 sequence is CSAQRTSAYEQYF. CDR3 coding DNA: TGCAGTGCCCAAAGGACTAGCGCCTACGAGCAGTACTTC. The chain joins TRBV20-1 to TRBJ2-7; 9 nucleotides line up with TRBD2. The V segment lost 6 bases and the J segment 2 bases; nucleotides outside the gene matches: 5. This CDR3 has 13 amino acids. Germline V gives CDR1 DFQATT, CDR2 SNEGSKA (reference sequence).

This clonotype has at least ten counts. Here the CDR3 DNA reads TGCGCCAGCAGCCTCCGGGACATCTCCTACGAGCAGTACTTC. Translated, it gives CASSLRDISYEQYF. The V call is TRBV5-1, the J call TRBJ2-7, with D possibly matching TRBD1 (6 bases). The CDR3 is 14 amino acids. V was cut by 4 bases and J by 0 bases, with 11 bases left in between. Per the germline V gene, CDR1 is SGHRS and CDR2 is YFSETQ. The full variable domain, completed using reference TRBV5-1 and TRBJ2-7, is KAGVTQTPRYLIKTRGQQVTLSCSPISGHRSVSWYQQTPGQGLQFLFEYFSETQRNKGNFPGRFSGRQFSNSRSEMNVSTLELGDSALYLCASSLRDISYEQYFGPGTRLTVT.

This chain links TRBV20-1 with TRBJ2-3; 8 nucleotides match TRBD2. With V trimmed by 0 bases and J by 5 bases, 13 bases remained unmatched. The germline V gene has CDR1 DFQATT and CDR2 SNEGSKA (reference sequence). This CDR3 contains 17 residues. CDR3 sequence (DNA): TGCAGTGCTAGAGATCCCTATTCTATCCTAGCGGGAGATACGCAGTATTTT. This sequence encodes CSARDPYSILAGDTQYF.

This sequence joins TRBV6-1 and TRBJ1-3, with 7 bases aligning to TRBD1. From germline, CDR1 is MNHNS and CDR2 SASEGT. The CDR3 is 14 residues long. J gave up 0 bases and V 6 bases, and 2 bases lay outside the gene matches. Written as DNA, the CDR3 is TGTGCCAGCAGACAGGGGTTCTCTGGAAACACCATATATTTT. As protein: CASRQGFSGNTIYF.

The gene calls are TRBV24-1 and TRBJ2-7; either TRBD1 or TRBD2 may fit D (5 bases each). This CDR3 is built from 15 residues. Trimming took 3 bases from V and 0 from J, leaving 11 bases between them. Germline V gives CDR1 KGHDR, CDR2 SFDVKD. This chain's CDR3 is CATSDPSGASYEQYF. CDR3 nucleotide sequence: TGTGCCACCAGTGATCCTTCCGGGGCCTCCTACGAGCAGTACTTC.

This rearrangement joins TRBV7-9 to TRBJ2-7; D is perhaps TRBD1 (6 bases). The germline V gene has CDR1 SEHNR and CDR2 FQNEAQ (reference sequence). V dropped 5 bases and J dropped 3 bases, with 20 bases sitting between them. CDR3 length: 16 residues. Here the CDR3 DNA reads TGTGCCAGCAGCCGCCTGGCAGGGGACACCAGCTACGAGCAGTACTTC. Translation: CASSRLAGDTSYEQYF.

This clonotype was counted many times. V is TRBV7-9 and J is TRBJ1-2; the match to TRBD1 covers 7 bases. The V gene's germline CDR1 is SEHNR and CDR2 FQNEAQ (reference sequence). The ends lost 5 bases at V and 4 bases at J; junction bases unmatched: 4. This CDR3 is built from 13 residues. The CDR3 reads CASSQRTGYGYTF. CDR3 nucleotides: TGTGCCAGCAGCCAACGGACAGGCTATGGCTACACCTTC.

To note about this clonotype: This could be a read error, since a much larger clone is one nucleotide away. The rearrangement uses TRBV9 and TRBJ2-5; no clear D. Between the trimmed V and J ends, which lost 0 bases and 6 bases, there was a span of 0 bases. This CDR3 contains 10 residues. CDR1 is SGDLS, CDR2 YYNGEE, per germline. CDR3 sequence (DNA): TGTGCCAGCAGCGTAGAGACCCAGTACTTC. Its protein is CASSVETQYF. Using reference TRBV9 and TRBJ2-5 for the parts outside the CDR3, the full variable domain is DSGVTQTPKHLITATGQRVTLRCSPRSGDLSVYWYQQSLDQGLQFLIQYYNGEERAKGNILERFSAQQFPDLHSELNLSSLELGDSALYFCASSVETQYFGPGTRLLVL.

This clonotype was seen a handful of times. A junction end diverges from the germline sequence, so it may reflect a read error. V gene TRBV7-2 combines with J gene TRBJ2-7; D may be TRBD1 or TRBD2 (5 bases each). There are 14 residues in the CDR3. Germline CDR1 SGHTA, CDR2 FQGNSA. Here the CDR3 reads CASSLGPAWGEQYF. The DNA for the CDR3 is TGTGCCAGCAGTTTAGGGCCTGCTTGGGGGGAGCAGTACTTC.